The 8 T cell receptor beta chains below all came from one sample that was sequenced in a study of blood T cell repertoires in COVID-19. TCRdb's copy holds only in-frame clones and misses some; the assay was immunoSEQ multiplex PCR. The table has approximately 300,000 clones, about 90% seen once. The specimen sequenced was PBMCs or T cells enriched from blood (not recorded which). These receptors were obtained from a woman in her thirties who had recovered from COVID-19.

This chain connects TRBV6-5 to TRBJ2-7, with TRBD2 matching over 14 bases. Trimming cost V 5 bases and J 4 bases; bases outside gene matches: 4. Germline CDR1 is MNHEY and CDR2 is SVGAGI. The CDR3 is 15 amino acids. Here the CDR3 DNA reads TGTGCCAGCAGTACCCGGACTAGCGGGGGGTACGAGCAGTACTTC. Encoded protein: CASSTRTSGGYEQYF.

This clone was seen just once. This chain links TRBV9 with TRBJ1-1; D uncertain. The V end lost 0 bases, the J end lost 1 base, and 10 bases lay between the germline ends. Per germline, CDR1 SGDLS and CDR2 YYNGEE. There are 15 residues in the CDR3. The CDR3 DNA is TGTGCCAGCAGCGTAGGTAGAGGCGGGAACACTGAAGCTTTCTTT. Its translation: CASSVGRGGNTEAFF.

The rearrangement joins TRBV2 to TRBJ1-6, with D possibly matching TRBD1 (6 bases). V shed 8 bases and J shed 5 bases, with 13 bases lying between them. Germline V gives CDR1 SNHLY, CDR2 FYNNEI. The CDR3 length is 14 residues. CDR3 bases: TGTGCCAGCGCCGCCCAGGGGAATAATTCACCCCTCCACTTT. Its protein product is CASAAQGNNSPLHF.

V usage is TRBV20-1 and J usage is TRBJ2-7; D is unresolved. The CDR3 sequence is 11 residues long. Trimming took off 5 bases at V and 6 bases at J, with 11 bases between the two ends. The germline CDR1 and CDR2 sequences are DFQATT and SNEGSKA (reference sequence). CDR3 in amino acids: CSARLGSEQYF. CDR3 sequence (DNA): TGCAGTGCTCGACTCGGATCCGAGCAGTACTTC.

J is TRBJ1-1 and V is TRBV30; D might be TRBD1 (6 bases). The CDR3 is 15 residues long. The V gene's germline CDR1 is GTSNPN and CDR2 SVGIG (reference sequence). Trimming left V 1 base short and J 0 bases short, with 12 bases between. The DNA for the CDR3 is TGTGCCTGGAGTGCCCGGCAGGGGATGAACACTGAAGCTTTCTTT. Translation: CAWSARQGMNTEAFF.

The chain couples TRBV29-1 to TRBJ1-1, with D unclear. There are 14 residues in the CDR3. V lost 0 bases and J lost 3, with 11 bases in between. Germline values: CDR1 SQVTM, CDR2 ANQGSEA. The DNA of the CDR3 is TGCAGCGTTGAAGATGAAGACACCTACACTGAAGCTTTCTTT. This translates into CSVEDEDTYTEAFF.

This rearrangement joins TRBV27 to TRBJ2-5; TRBD2 matches 9 bases. CDR1 is MNHEY, CDR2 SMNVEV, per germline (reference sequence). V shed 5 bases and J 13 bases; nucleotides not matched to a gene: 17. The CDR3 is 15 amino acids. The CDR3 region is CASSPSTVAGALRYF. The CDR3 DNA reads TGTGCCAGCAGTCCCTCCACGGTAGCGGGGGCCCTTCGGTACTTC.

V is TRBV5-1 and J is TRBJ2-3; the match to TRBD2 covers 10 bases. Germline V gene sequence: CDR1 SGHRS, CDR2 YFSETQ. There are 18 residues in the CDR3. After removal of 0 bases from V and 0 bases from J, the junction contained 7 bases not matched to a gene. CDR3 DNA sequence: TGCGCCAGCAGCTTGGCTAGCGGGGGACCCATTAGCACAGATACGCAGTATTTT. Protein: CASSLASGGPISTDTQYF.